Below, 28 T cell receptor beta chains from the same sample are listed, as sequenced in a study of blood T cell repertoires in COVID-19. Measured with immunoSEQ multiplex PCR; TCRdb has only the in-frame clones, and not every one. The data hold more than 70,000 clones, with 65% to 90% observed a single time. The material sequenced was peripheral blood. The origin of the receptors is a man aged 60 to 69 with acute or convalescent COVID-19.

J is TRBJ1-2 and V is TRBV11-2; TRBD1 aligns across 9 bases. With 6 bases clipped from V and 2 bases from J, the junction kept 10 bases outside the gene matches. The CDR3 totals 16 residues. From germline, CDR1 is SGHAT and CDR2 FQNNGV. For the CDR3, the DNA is TGTGCCAGCAGTCACCTCAGAGGGACAGGGAACTATGGCTACACCTTC. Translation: CASSHLRGTGNYGYTF.

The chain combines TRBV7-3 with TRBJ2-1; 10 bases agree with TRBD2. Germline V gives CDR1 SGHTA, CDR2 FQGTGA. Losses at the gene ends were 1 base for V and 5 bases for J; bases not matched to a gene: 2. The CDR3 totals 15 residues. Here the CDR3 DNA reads TGTGCCAGCAGCTTAATTAGCGGGGGGCACAATGAGCAGTTCTTC. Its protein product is CASSLISGGHNEQFF.

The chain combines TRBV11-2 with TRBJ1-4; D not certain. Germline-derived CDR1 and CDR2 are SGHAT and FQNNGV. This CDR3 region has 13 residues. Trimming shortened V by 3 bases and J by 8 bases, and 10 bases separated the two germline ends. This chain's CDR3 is CASSFSLREKLFF. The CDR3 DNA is TGTGCCAGCAGCTTTTCTTTGCGGGAAAAACTGTTTTTT.

The CDR3 DNA follows: TGTGCCACCAGTAGGGGGACCGGGGAGCTGTTTTTT. Encoded protein: CATSRGTGELFF. The J gene is TRBJ2-2, the V gene TRBV24-1; TRBD1 is a possible D gene (6 bases). The CDR3 spans 12 residues. V shed 6 bases and J shed 5 bases, with 6 bases lying between them. Germline values: CDR1 KGHDR, CDR2 SFDVKD.

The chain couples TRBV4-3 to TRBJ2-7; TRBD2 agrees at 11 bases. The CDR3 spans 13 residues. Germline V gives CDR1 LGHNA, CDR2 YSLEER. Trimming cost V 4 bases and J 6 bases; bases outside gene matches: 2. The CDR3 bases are TGCGCCAGCAGCCTCCTAGCGGGGGGCGAGCAGTACTTC. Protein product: CASSLLAGGEQYF.

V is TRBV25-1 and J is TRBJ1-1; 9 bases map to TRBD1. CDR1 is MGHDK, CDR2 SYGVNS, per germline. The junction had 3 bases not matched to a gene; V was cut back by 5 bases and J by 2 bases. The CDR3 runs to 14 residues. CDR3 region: CASSRQGGNTEAFF. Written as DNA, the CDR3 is TGTGCCAGCAGTCGACAGGGGGGTAACACTGAAGCTTTCTTT.

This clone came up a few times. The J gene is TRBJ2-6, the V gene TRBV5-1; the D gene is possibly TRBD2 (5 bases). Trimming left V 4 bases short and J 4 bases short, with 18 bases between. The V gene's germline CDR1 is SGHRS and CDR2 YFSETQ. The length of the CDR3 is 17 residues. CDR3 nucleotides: TGCGCCAGCAGCACGCTAGGTGGAGGCTCCGGGGCCAACGTCCTGACTTTC. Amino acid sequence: CASSTLGGGSGANVLTF.

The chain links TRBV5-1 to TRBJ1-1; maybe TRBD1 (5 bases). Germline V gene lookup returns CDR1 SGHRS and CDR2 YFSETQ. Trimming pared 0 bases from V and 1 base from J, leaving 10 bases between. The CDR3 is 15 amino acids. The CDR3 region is CASSLGGHRNTEAFF. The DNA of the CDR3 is TGCGCCAGCAGCTTGGGAGGACATCGGAACACTGAAGCTTTCTTT.

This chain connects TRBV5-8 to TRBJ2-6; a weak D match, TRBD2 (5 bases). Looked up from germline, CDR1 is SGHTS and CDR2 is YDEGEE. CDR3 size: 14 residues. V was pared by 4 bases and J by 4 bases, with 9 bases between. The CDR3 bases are TGTGCCAGCAGCCCCGGCGGGGGGGCCAACGTCCTGACTTTC. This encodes CASSPGGGANVLTF.

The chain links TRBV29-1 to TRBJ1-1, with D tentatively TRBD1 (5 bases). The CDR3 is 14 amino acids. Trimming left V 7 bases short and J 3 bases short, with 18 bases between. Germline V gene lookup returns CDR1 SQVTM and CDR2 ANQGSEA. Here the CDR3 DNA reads TGCAGCGGGGCGCGGGGGGGAGACTACACTGAAGCTTTCTTT. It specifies CSGARGGDYTEAFF. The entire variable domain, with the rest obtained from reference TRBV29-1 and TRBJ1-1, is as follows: SAVISQKPSRDICQRGTSLTIQCQVDSQVTMMFWYRQQPGQSLTLIATANQGSEATYESGFVIDKFPISRPNLTFSTLTVSNMSPEDSSIYLCSGARGGDYTEAFFGQGTRLTVV.

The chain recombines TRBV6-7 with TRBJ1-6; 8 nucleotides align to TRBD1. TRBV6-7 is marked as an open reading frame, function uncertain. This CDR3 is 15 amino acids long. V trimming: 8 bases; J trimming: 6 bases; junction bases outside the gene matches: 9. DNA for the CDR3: TGTGCCAGCCCTCCCGTGCAGGGGGCTAATTCACCCCTCCACTTT. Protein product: CASPPVQGANSPLHF.

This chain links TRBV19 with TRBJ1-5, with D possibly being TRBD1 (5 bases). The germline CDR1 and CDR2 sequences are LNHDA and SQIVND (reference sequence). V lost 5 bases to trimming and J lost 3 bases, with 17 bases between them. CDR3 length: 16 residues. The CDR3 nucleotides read TGTGCCAGTAGTGCTAGGGCGGGGGGGTTCAATCAGCCCCAGCATTTT. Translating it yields CASSARAGGFNQPQHF. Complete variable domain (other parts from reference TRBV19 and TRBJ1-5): DGGITQSPKYLFRKEGQNVTLSCEQNLNHDAMYWYRQDPGQGLRLIYYSQIVNDFQKGDIAEGYSVSREKKESFPLTVTSAQKNPTAFYLCASSARAGGFNQPQHFGDGTRLSIL.

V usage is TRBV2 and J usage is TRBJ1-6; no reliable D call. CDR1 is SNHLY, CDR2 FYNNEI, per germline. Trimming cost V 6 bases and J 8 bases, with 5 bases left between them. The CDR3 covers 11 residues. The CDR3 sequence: CASRRDSPLHF. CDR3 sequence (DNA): TGTGCCAGCAGGCGGGATTCACCCCTCCACTTT.

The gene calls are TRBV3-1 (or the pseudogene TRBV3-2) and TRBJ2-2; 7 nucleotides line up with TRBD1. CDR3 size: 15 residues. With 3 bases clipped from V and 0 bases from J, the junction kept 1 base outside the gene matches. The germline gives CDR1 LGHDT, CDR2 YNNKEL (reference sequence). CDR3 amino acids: CASSQTGTNTGELFF. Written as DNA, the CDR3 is TGTGCCAGCAGCCAGACAGGGACGAACACCGGGGAGCTGTTTTTT.

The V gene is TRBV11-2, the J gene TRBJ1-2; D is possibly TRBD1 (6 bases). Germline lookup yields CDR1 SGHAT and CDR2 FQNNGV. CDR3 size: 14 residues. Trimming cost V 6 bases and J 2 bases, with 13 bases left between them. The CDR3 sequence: CASSQGTSNYGYTF. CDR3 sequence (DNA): TGTGCCAGCAGTCAGGGGACCTCAAACTATGGCTACACCTTC.

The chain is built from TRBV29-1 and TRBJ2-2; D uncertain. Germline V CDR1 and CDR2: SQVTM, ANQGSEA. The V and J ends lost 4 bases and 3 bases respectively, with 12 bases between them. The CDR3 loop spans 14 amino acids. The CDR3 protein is CSVGAPVDTGELFF. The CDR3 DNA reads TGCAGCGTTGGGGCGCCGGTGGACACCGGGGAGCTGTTTTTT.

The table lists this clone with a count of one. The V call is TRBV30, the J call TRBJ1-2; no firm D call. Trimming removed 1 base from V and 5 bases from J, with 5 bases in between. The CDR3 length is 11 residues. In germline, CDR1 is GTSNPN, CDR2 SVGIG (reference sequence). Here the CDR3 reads CAWSGAYGYTF. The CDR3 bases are TGTGCCTGGAGTGGGGCGTATGGCTACACCTTC.

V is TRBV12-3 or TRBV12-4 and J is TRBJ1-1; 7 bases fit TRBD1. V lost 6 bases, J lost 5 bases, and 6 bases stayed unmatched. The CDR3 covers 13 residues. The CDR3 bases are TGTGCCAGCAGCACACAGGGGTTTACTGAAGCTTTCTTT. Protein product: CASSTQGFTEAFF.

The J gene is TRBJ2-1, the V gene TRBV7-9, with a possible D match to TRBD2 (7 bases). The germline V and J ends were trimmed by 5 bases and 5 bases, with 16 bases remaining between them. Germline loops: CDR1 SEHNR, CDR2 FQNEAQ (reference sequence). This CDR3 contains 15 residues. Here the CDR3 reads CASSVRGGTNNEQFF. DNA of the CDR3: TGTGCCAGCAGCGTAAGGGGGGGCACCAACAATGAGCAGTTCTTC. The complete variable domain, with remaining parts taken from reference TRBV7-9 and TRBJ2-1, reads DTGVSQNPRHKITKRGQNVTFRCDPISEHNRLYWYRQTLGQGPEFLTYFQNEAQLEKSRLLSDRFSAERPKGSFSTLEIQRTEQGDSAMYLCASSVRGGTNNEQFFGPGTRLTVL.

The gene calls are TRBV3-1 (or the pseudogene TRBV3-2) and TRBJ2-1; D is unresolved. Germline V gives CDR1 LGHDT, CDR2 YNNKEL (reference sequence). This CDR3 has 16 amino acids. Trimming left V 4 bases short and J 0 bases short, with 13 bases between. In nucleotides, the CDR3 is TGTGCCAGCAGCCCATACCCCGCGAGCTCCTACAATGAGCAGTTCTTC. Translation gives CASSPYPASSYNEQFF.

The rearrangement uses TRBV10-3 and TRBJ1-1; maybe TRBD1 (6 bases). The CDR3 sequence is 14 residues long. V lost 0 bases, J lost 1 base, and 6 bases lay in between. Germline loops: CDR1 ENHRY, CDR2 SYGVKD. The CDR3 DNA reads TGTGCCATCAGTGAGTCGACAGGGAACACTGAAGCTTTCTTT. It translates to CAISESTGNTEAFF.

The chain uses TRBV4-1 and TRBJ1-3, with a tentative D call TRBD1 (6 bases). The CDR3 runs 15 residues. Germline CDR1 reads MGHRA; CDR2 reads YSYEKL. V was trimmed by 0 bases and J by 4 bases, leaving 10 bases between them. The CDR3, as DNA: TGCGCCAGCAGCCAAGATAGGGGACAAGGAAACACCATATATTTT. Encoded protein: CASSQDRGQGNTIYF.

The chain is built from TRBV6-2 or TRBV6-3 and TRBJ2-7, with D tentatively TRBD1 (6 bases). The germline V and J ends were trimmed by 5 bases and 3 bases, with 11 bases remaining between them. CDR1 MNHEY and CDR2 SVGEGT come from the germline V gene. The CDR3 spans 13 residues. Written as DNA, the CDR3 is TGTGCCAGCAGTCAGGGGTCGGGCTACGAGCAGTACTTC. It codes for CASSQGSGYEQYF.

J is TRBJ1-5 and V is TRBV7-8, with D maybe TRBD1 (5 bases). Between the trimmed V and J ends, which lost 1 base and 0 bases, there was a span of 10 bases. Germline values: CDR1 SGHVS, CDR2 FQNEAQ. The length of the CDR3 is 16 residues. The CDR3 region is CASSLGQQNSNQPQHF. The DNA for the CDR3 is TGTGCCAGCAGCTTAGGACAGCAGAATAGCAATCAGCCCCAGCATTTT.

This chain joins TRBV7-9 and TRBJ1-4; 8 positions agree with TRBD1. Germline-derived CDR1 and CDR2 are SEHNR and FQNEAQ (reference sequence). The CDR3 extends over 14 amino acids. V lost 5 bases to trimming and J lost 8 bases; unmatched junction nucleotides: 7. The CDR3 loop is CASSPTGGREKLFF. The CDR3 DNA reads TGTGCCAGCAGCCCAACAGGGGGTAGGGAAAAACTGTTTTTT. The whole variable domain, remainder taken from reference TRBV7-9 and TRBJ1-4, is DTGVSQNPRHKITKRGQNVTFRCDPISEHNRLYWYRQTLGQGPEFLTYFQNEAQLEKSRLLSDRFSAERPKGSFSTLEIQRTEQGDSAMYLCASSPTGGREKLFFGSGTQLSVL.

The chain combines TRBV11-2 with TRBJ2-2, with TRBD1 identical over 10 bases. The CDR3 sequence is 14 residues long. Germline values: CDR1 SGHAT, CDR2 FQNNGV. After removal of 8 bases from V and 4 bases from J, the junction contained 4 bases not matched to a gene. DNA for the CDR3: TGTGCCAGCGGCCGGGACAGGGGCACCGGGGAGCTGTTTTTT. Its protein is CASGRDRGTGELFF.

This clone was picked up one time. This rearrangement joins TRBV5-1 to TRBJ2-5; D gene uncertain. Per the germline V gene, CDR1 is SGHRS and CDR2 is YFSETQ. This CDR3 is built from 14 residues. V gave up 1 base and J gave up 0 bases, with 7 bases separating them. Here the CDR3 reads CASSLNGYQETQYF. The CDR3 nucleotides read TGCGCCAGCAGCTTGAACGGGTACCAAGAGACCCAGTACTTC.

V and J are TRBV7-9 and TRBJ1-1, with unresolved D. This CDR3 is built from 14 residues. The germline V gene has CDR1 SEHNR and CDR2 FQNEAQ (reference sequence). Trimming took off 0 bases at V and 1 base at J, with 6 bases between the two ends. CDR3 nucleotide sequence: TGTGCCAGCAGCTTAGCTCGGGAGAACACTGAAGCTTTCTTT. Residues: CASSLARENTEAFF.